The 18 T cell receptor beta chains below come from one sample, sequenced in a study of T cell clones after liver transplantation. Sequencing used immunoSEQ multiplex PCR; TCRdb keeps in-frame clones, though not all of them. The sample holds 65,000 to 85,000 clones, around four fifths seen once. The sample was CD4+ T cells from blood, taken around 50 months after liver transplant. These receptors were taken from a human patient who received a liver transplant. Some T cells may have come from the graft donor.

This clone was observed once. The chain recombines TRBV7-2 with TRBJ2-5, with 8 bases fitting TRBD1. Germline trimming cut 5 bases from V and 3 bases from J; bases unmatched to any gene: 5. The CDR3 spans 14 residues. Germline assignment: CDR1 SGHTA and CDR2 FQGNSA. The CDR3 region has the DNA TGTGCCAGCAGCCCGGGACAGGTTGAAGAGACCCAGTACTTC. Translating it yields CASSPGQVEETQYF.

The chain joins TRBV10-3 to TRBJ1-4; 7 bases align to TRBD1. The CDR3 contains 13 residues. Germline-derived CDR1 and CDR2 are ENHRY and SYGVKD. J gave up 4 bases and V 9 bases, and 5 bases lay outside the gene matches. CDR3 loop: CAMRDRLNEKLFF. In nucleotides, the CDR3 is TGTGCCATGAGGGACAGACTTAATGAAAAACTGTTTTTT.

The rearrangement links TRBV18 to TRBJ2-2; no reliable D call. V was trimmed by 3 bases and J by 0 bases, leaving 8 bases between them. Per germline, CDR1 KGHSH and CDR2 LQKENI. This CDR3 has 15 residues. The CDR3 sequence: CASSPRAPNTGELFF. The CDR3 region has the DNA TGTGCCAGCTCACCCCGGGCCCCGAACACCGGGGAGCTGTTTTTT.

The chain recombines TRBV5-4 with TRBJ2-5; TRBD1 matches at 9 bases. The CDR3 spans 15 residues. After removal of 3 bases from V and 5 bases from J, the junction contained 8 bases not matched to a gene. CDR1 is SGHNT and CDR2 is YYREEE in the germline V gene (reference sequence). CDR3 protein: CASSWPTGGFETQYF. Written as DNA, the CDR3 is TGTGCCAGCAGCTGGCCGACAGGGGGATTCGAGACCCAGTACTTC.

The sample holds one count of this clone. This chain uses TRBV19 with TRBJ2-7, with D perhaps being TRBD1 or TRBD2 (7 bases each). Per germline, CDR1 LNHDA and CDR2 SQIVND (reference sequence). The V gene lost 3 bases and the J gene lost 2 bases, with 17 bases spanning the gap. The CDR3 consists of 16 residues. This chain's CDR3 is CASSINHRGGTYEQYF. In DNA form, the CDR3 reads TGTGCCAGTAGTATTAACCACAGGGGAGGGACCTACGAGCAGTACTTC.

This rearrangement joins TRBV14 to TRBJ2-1; 7 bases agree with TRBD2. CDR3 size: 19 residues. J lost 6 bases, V lost 0 bases, and 17 bases had no gene match. Germline CDR1 reads SGHDN; CDR2 reads FVKESK. The CDR3 reads CASSQDHSTLAVSVNEQFF. CDR3 DNA sequence: TGTGCCAGCAGCCAAGATCATTCCACGCTAGCGGTGTCTGTCAATGAGCAGTTCTTC.

The chain uses TRBV10-3 and TRBJ2-7; 8 bases agree with TRBD1. Germline V lookup: CDR1 ENHRY, CDR2 SYGVKD. The CDR3 has 12 residues. V shed 10 bases and J 6 bases; nucleotides not matched to a gene: 8. This chain's CDR3 is CATQDRVGEQYF. CDR3 bases: TGTGCCACCCAGGACAGGGTGGGCGAGCAGTACTTC.

The chain is built from TRBV19 and TRBJ1-5; TRBD1 is a possible D gene (5 bases). This CDR3 contains 15 residues. Germline V lookup: CDR1 LNHDA, CDR2 SQIVND (reference sequence). V dropped 7 bases and J dropped 3 bases, with 16 bases sitting between them. DNA for the CDR3: TGTGCCAGTAATAAGGGCGGGACGCACAATCAGCCCCAGCATTTT. This sequence encodes CASNKGGTHNQPQHF.

The gene calls are TRBV7-9 and TRBJ2-2; possible D gene TRBD1, 6 bases. Deletions cut 3 bases from V and 6 bases from J, with 14 bases between. This CDR3 comprises 15 residues. Germline loops: CDR1 SEHNR, CDR2 FQNEAQ (reference sequence). CDR3 sequence: CASSLDQQGSGELFF. In DNA form, the CDR3 reads TGTGCCAGCAGCTTGGACCAGCAGGGGTCCGGGGAGCTGTTTTTT.

The V call is TRBV2, the J call TRBJ2-1, with D perhaps assigned TRBD1 or TRBD2 (6 bases each). Trimming left V 8 bases short and J 12 bases short, with 17 bases between. The CDR3 loop spans 12 amino acids. The germline CDR1 and CDR2 sequences are SNHLY and FYNNEI. The CDR3 DNA follows: TGTGCCAGCCGAAGGGGGGAGTTTGTGCAGTTCTTC. It yields the protein CASRRGEFVQFF.

The rearrangement joins TRBV28 to TRBJ2-5; 9 nucleotides line up with TRBD1. Losses at the gene ends were 5 bases for V and 6 bases for J; bases not matched to a gene: 7. This CDR3 region has 14 residues. CDR1 MDHEN and CDR2 SYDVKM come from the germline V gene. This CDR3 is CASSTPGQGQTQYF. The CDR3, as DNA: TGTGCCAGCAGTACACCGGGACAGGGTCAGACCCAGTACTTC.

This clone was found a few times. The V gene is TRBV7-2, the J gene TRBJ2-7; D tentatively reads TRBD1 or TRBD2 (5 bases each). Germline V gene sequence: CDR1 SGHTA, CDR2 FQGNSA. The CDR3 totals 12 residues. V lost 3 bases and J lost 4, with 7 bases in between. The CDR3 spells CASSLGDYEQYF. CDR3 DNA sequence: TGTGCCAGCAGCTTGGGGGATTACGAGCAGTACTTC.

The chain couples TRBV2 to TRBJ2-2; TRBD2 is a possible D gene (6 bases). The length of the CDR3 is 14 residues. V gave up 6 bases and J gave up 4 bases, with 12 bases separating them. Germline V lookup: CDR1 SNHLY, CDR2 FYNNEI. DNA of the CDR3: TGTGCCAGCAGAGATCGGGGAGGCACCGGGGAGCTGTTTTTT. This sequence encodes CASRDRGGTGELFF. Filled out from reference TRBV2 and TRBJ2-2, the complete variable domain reads EPEVTQTPSHQVTQMGQEVILRCVPISNHLYFYWYRQILGQKVEFLVSFYNNEISEKSEIFDDQFSVERPDGSNFTLKIRSTKLEDSAMYFCASRDRGGTGELFFGEGSRLTVL.

By share, this clone counts as medium-sized. This rearrangement joins TRBV30 to TRBJ1-3; D is perhaps TRBD1 (6 bases). The CDR3 contains 16 residues. Trimming left V 1 base short and J 2 bases short, with 15 bases between. Germline CDR1 reads GTSNPN; CDR2 reads SVGIG (reference sequence). CDR3 coding DNA: TGTGCCTGGAGTGCGAGCGGGGGCACGCCTGGAAACACCATATATTTT. Translating it yields CAWSASGGTPGNTIYF.

The chain is built from TRBV9 and TRBJ2-2; maybe TRBD1 (5 bases). Deletions cut 0 bases from V and 0 bases from J, with 9 bases between. The CDR3 is 16 residues long. Germline CDR1 reads SGDLS; CDR2 reads YYNGEE. The CDR3: CASSVGQLSNTGELFF. The CDR3 DNA reads TGTGCCAGCAGCGTAGGACAGCTTTCGAACACCGGGGAGCTGTTTTTT.

The chain couples TRBV7-6 to TRBJ2-6, with unresolved D. Germline V gene lookup returns CDR1 SGHVS and CDR2 FNYEAQ. The V gene lost 5 bases and the J gene lost 1 base, with 9 bases spanning the gap. This CDR3 is built from 15 residues. The CDR3 DNA reads as TGTGCCAGCAGCCTCCAGAGTTCTGGGGCCAACGTCCTGACTTTC. Translating gives CASSLQSSGANVLTF.

The chain carries TRBV2 and TRBJ2-2; tentative D call: TRBD2 (7 bases). The length of the CDR3 is 15 residues. Germline lookup yields CDR1 SNHLY and CDR2 FYNNEI. The CDR3 region has the DNA TGTGCTTCCGATAGAGAGGGGGGGCTCACCGGGGAGCTGTTTTTT. Translation: CASDREGGLTGELFF.

This chain joins TRBV19 and TRBJ1-4, with D possibly TRBD1 on 5 matching bases. CDR3 length equals 19 residues. V was cut by 4 bases and J by 0 bases, with 21 bases left in between. Germline V lookup: CDR1 LNHDA, CDR2 SQIVND (reference sequence). The CDR3 DNA reads as TGTGCCAGTAGTAGGGGTTTACTCCGGGACCGAGCAACTAATGAAAAACTGTTTTTT. Protein sequence: CASSRGLLRDRATNEKLFF.